At least ten counts were recorded for the clone carrying this T cell receptor (beta chain). Its specificity is not known. Produced via immunoSEQ multiplex PCR; TCRdb's table is partial and in-frame only. The sample lists 3,000 or so clones, approximately 20% occurring once. CDR3 length: 14 amino acids. V lost 3 bases and J 1 base, leaving 9 bases between the germline ends. Germline CDR1 and CDR2: SGHNT and YENEEA. Treatment here: randomized to nivolumab then ipilimumab (arm A) or the reverse (arm B). No patient had prior DNA-damaging chemotherapy. The sample is drawn from a study of sequential checkpoint blockade in melanoma. The overall study: TCRbeta immunosequencing was performed on DNA from roughly 90 pretreatment melanoma tumor samples.

Findings and caveats of the study: Rising tumor T-cell fraction and clonality meant about 30 times likelier benefit. PD-L1 staining and CD8+ counts, not mutational load, tracked tumor T-cell clonality.

Sequenced material: tumor tissue (inferred from file names), taken from a patient given nivolumab and ipilimumab in sequence. The sequence came from a human donor with melanoma. The chain carries TRBV11-3 and TRBJ1-1, with D unclear. In DNA form, the CDR3 reads TGTGCCAGCAGCTTGTGGGCAGCGAACACTGAAGCTTTCTTT. Encoded protein: CASSLWAANTEAFF.